This TCR beta chain came from a study of beta chain features in type 1 diabetes (dated by TCRdb to the late 2010s). Notes on the research overall: Mean age, gender distribution, total cell number and subset yield were not different between patients and healthy donors. A total of 90 million to 120 million sorted cells were examined across all samples, and a strong correlation was observed between cell number per subset and RNA yield. In the study, TCRB repertoires of sorted circulating CD4+ T cell subsets from recently diagnosed type 1 diabetes patients were compared with those of matched healthy donors. Regulatory and stem cell-like memory subsets were obtained from only 8 patients and about eight healthy donors, while naive and central memory subsets were obtained from all 30 or so donors. The research as a whole found: Type 1 diabetes patients showed a moderate but significant shortening of TCRB CDR3 length in all four CD4+ subsets. Shorter templates might have been favored by PCR, but patient and control samples were amplified and corrected together, so both groups would have been affected equally by any skew. Naive, central memory and regulatory TCRB repertoires appeared to be more alike among patients than among healthy donors. Patients with type 1 diabetes made fewer insertions and deleted more nucleotides at VDJ recombination sites, implying thymic rearrangement abnormalities. HLA sub-analyses involved small numbers of individuals, so any influence of HLA type on TCRB rearrangement remained unresolved. Sequencing cDNA rather than genomic DNA could over-represent highly expressing activated cells, although activation and CD3 levels did not differ between groups.

From each donor, a single peripheral blood sample of about 110 mL on average was drawn into heparinised tubes. A BD FACSAria II was used to sort naive, central memory, regulatory and stem cell-like memory CD4+ T cells with a panel that included CD45RO, CCR7, CD25, CD127, CD95 and CD27. Purity was above 98% for every sorted population. Right away, PBMCs were isolated by Lymphoprep density gradient centrifugation and were stained directly, with no culture step. So that batch effects would be minimized, each experiment stained and sorted samples in pairs, pairing one healthy donor with one patient. The High Capacity cDNA Reverse Transcription Kit was used to reverse transcribe all of the isolated RNA, meaning that expressed TCRB transcripts were what got sequenced. Naive, central memory and regulatory T cell samples underwent deep immunoSEQ sequencing, averaging roughly 3.4 million total reads per sample. Sorted cells were lysed in RLT buffer and RNA was extracted with DNase-treated RNeasy Micro or Mini kits, depending on cell number. Each cell subset was processed separately to prevent cross-contamination, with patient and healthy donor samples processed together. The immunoSEQ multiplex PCR was used to amplify TCRB sequences from cDNA, yielding 87-bp fragments that span the CDR3 region. The amplicons were sequenced using the Illumina HiSeq platform. Under the source paper's analysis protocol: PCR bias was computationally corrected using synthetic template baselines, reads within Hamming distance 2 were collapsed, and singletons that could not be merged were discarded. Reads were aligned against IMGT to assign V, D and J genes, CDR3 length and insertions or deletions at six rearrangement sites. Clonotype counts were normalized to sorted cell number within each subset before computing true diversity and Gini coefficients with the tcR R package. The overlap coefficient, calculated on TCRB nucleotide sequences, was used to quantify repertoire sharing. Out-of-frame TCRB sequences from naive cells were analyzed to stand in for the pre-selection repertoire. The table comes from immuneACCESS by way of TCRdb, which keeps in-frame sequences with V and J called. Part of the clones is missing from these tables; in studies checked, under half for an unresolved V gene and the rest for unknown reasons. V, J and clone size reflect that table, while D and trimming were determined from the DNA. The sample table records approximately 600,000 clones; around 12% of these occur just once. The ten biggest clones cover around 0.12% of the sample.

As regards this clone: The specificity of this receptor is unknown. The input lacks base qualities; no much larger clone sits a single base away.

The CDR3 runs 15 amino acids, cysteine and phenylalanine included. The DNA shown is the 45-base CDR3, in frame from base 1. CDR1 SGHAT and CDR2 FQNNGV are derived from the germline V gene. V lost 0 bases and J lost 10 bases; the stretch between them is 15 bases long. The chain is encoded by TRBV11-2 joined to TRBJ1-4; no D gene can be assigned with confidence. The sequenced sample consisted of naive CD4+ T cells from blood. This specimen's cell subset or site label, interpreted: true naive CD4+ T cells. The sequence derives from a man aged 25-45 years with type 1 diabetes. The CDR3: CASSLERAAGGKLFF. The bases are TGTGCCAGCAGCTTAGAGAGGGCGGCGGGTGGAAAACTGTTTTTT.